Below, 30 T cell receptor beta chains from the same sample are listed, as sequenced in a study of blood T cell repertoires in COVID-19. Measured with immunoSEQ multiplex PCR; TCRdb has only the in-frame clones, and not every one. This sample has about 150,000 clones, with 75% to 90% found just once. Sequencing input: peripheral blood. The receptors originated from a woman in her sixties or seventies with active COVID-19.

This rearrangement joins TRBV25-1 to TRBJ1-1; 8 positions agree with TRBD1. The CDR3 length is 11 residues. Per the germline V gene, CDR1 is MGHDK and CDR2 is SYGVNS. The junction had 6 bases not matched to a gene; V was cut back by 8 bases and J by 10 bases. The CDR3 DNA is TGTGCCAGCTGGAGGACAGGGAGAGCTTTCTTT. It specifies CASWRTGRAFF.

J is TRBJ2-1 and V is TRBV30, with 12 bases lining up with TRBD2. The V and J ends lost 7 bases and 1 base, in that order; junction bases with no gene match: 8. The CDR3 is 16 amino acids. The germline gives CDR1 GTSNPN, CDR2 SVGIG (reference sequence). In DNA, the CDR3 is TGTGCCTTCCTAGCGGGAGGGCTAGGGTCCTACAATGAGCAGTTCTTC. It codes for CAFLAGGLGSYNEQFF.

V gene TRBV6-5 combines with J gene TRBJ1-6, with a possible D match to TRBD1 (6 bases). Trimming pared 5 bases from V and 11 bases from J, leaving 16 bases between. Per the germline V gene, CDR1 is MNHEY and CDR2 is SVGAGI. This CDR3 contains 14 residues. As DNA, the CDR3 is TGTGCCAGCAGTAACTTACAGGGTATAGCACCCCTCCACTTT. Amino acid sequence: CASSNLQGIAPLHF.

The CDR3: CASSPRDRDGYTF. CDR3 nucleotide sequence: TGTGCCAGCAGCCCACGGGACAGGGATGGCTACACCTTC. V and J are TRBV3-1 (or the pseudogene TRBV3-2) and TRBJ1-2; the match to TRBD1 covers 9 bases. Losses at the gene ends were 4 bases for V and 6 bases for J; bases not matched to a gene: 3. CDR1 is LGHDT, CDR2 YNNKEL, per germline (reference sequence). The CDR3 is 13 residues long.

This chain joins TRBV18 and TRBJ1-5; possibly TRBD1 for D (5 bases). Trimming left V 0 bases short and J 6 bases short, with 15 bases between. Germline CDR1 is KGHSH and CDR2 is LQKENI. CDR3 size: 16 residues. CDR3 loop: CASSPPGGAGSQPQHF. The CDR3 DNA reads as TGTGCCAGCTCACCACCGGGGGGTGCGGGCAGTCAGCCCCAGCATTTT.

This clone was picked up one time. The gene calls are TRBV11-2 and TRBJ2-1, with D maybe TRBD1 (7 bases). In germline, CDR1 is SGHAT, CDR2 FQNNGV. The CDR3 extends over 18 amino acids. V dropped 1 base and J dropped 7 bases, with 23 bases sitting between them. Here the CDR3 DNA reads TGTGCCAGCAGCTTAGGAAGGGGGCGCCGAAGCGGGCCAAATGAGCAGTTCTTC. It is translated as CASSLGRGRRSGPNEQFF. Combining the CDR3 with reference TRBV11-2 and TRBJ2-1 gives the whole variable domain EAGVAQSPRYKIIEKRQSVAFWCNPISGHATLYWYQQILGQGPKLLIQFQNNGVVDDSQLPKDRFSAERLKGVDSTLKIQPAKLEDSAVYLCASSLGRGRRSGPNEQFFGPGTRLTVL.

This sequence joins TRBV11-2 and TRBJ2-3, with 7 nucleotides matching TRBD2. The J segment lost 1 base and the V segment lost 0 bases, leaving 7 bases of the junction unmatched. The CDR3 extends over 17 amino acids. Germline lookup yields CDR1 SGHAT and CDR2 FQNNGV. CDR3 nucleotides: TGTGCCAGCAGCTTAGAGGGTGCGGGAGTTGGCACAGATACGCAGTATTTT. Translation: CASSLEGAGVGTDTQYF. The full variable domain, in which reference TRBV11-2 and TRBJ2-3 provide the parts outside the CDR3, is EAGVAQSPRYKIIEKRQSVAFWCNPISGHATLYWYQQILGQGPKLLIQFQNNGVVDDSQLPKDRFSAERLKGVDSTLKIQPAKLEDSAVYLCASSLEGAGVGTDTQYFGPGTRLTVL.

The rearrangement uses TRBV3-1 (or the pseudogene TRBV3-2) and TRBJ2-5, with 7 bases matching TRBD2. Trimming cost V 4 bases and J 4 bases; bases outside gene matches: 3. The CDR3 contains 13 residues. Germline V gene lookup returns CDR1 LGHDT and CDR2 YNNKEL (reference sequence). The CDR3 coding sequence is TGTGCCAGCAGCCTCGGGGGGACAGAGACCCAGTACTTC. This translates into CASSLGGTETQYF.

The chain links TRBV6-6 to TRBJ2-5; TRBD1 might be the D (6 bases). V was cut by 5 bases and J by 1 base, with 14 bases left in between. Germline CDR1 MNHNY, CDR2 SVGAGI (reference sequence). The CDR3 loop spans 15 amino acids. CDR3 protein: CASSITGTPQETQYF. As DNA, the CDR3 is TGTGCCAGCAGTATAACCGGGACACCCCAAGAGACCCAGTACTTC.

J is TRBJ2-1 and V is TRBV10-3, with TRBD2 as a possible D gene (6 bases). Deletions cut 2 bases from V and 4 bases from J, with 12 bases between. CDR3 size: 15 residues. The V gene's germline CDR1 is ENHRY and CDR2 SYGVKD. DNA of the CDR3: TGTGCCATCAGTGAGGCCGGGACTGATTACAATGAGCAGTTCTTC. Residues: CAISEAGTDYNEQFF.

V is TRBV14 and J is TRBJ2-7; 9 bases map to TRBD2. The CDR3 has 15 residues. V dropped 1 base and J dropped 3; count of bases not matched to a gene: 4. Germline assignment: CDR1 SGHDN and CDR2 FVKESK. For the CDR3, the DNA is TGTGCCAGCAGCCAAGCCCATAGCGGGGGCTACGAGCAGTACTTC. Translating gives CASSQAHSGGYEQYF.

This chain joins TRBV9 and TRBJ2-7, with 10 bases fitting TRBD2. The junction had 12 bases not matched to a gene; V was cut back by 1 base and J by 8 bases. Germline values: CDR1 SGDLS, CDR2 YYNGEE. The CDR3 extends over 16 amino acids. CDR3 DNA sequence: TGTGCCAGCAGCGTAAATCCCCTAGCGGGAGCTACGAAGCAGTACTTC. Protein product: CASSVNPLAGATKQYF.

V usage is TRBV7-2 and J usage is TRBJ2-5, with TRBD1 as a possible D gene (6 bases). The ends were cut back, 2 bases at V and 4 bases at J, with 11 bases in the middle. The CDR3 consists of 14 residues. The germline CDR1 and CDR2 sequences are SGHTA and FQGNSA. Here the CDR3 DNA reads TGTGCCAGCAGCTTAATGGGGGCGGCAGAGACCCAGTACTTC. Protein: CASSLMGAAETQYF.

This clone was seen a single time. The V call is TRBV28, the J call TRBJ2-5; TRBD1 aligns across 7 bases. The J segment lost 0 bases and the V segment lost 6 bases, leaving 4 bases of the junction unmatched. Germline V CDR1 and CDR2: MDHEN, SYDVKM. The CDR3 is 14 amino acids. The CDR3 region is CASRRQGHQETQYF. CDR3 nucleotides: TGTGCCAGCAGACGACAGGGACACCAAGAGACCCAGTACTTC.

The CDR3 reads CASSPPRLAANTGELFF. CDR3 sequence (DNA): TGTGCCAGCTCACCACCTAGACTAGCGGCGAACACCGGGGAGCTGTTTTTT. The chain carries TRBV18 and TRBJ2-2, with TRBD2 identical over 9 bases. Unmatched junction bases numbered 2, after V lost 0 bases and J lost 0 bases. CDR1 and CDR2 from the germline V gene are KGHSH and LQKENI. The CDR3 is 17 residues long.

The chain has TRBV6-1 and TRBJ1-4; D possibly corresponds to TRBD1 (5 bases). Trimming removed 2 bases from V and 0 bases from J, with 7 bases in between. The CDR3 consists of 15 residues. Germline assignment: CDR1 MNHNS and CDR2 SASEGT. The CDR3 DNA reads TGTGCCAGCAGTGAAAGCAGGGCAACTAATGAAAAACTGTTTTTT. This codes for CASSESRATNEKLFF.

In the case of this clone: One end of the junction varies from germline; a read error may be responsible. CDR3 in amino acids: CASNYSVHSYNEQFF. DNA of the CDR3: TGTGCCAGCAATTACTCGGTACACTCCTACAATGAGCAGTTCTTC. This chain links TRBV6-2 or TRBV6-3 with TRBJ2-1; D gene uncertain. CDR3 size: 15 residues. Germline V CDR1 and CDR2: MNHEY, SVGEGT.

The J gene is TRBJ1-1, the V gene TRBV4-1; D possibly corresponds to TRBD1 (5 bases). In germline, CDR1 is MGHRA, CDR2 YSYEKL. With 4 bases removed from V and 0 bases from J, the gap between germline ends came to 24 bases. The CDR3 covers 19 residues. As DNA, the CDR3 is TGCGCCAGCAGCCCTGAGGTTGGGACTGAAAGGGGACTGAACACTGAAGCTTTCTTT. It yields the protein CASSPEVGTERGLNTEAFF.

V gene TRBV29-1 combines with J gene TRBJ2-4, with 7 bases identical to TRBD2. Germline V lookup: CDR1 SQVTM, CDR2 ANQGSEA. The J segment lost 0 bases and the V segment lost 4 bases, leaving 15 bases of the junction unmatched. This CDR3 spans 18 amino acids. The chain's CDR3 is CSVVFVAGVALAKNIQYF. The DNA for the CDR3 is TGCAGCGTTGTTTTCGTGGCGGGAGTCGCCTTAGCCAAAAACATTCAGTACTTC.

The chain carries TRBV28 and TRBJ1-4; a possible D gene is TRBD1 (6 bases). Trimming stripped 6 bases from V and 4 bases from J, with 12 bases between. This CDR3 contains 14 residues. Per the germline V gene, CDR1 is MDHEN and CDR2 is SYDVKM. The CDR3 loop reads CASSGGLFNEKLFF. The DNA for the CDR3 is TGTGCCAGCAGCGGGGGGCTATTTAATGAAAAACTGTTTTTT.

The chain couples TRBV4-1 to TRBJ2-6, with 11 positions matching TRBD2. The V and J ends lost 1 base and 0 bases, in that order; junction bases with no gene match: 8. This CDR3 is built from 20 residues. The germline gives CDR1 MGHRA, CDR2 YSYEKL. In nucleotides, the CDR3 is TGCGCCAGCAGCCAAGCCTCCTTAGCGGGAGGGCTCTCTGGGGCCAACGTCCTGACTTTC. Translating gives CASSQASLAGGLSGANVLTF.

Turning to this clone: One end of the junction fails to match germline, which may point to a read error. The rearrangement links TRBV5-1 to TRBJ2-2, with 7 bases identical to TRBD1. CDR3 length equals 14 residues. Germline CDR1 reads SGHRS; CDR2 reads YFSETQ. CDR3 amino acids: CASSTGPNTEELFF. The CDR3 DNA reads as TGCGCCAGTTCGACAGGGCCGAACACCGAGGAGCTGTTTTTT.

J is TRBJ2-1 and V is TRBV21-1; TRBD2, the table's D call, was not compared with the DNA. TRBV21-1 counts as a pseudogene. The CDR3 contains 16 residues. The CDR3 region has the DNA TGTGCCAGCAGCAAAGGGGCTAGCGGGAGGTACAATGAGCAGTTCTTC. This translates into CASSKGASGRYNEQFF.

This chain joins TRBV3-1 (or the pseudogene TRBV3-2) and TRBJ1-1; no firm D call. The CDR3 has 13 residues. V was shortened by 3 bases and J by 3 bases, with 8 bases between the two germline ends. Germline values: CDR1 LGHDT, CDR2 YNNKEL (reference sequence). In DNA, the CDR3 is TGTGCCAGCAGCCAGGTACGGGACACTGAAGCTTTCTTT. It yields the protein CASSQVRDTEAFF.

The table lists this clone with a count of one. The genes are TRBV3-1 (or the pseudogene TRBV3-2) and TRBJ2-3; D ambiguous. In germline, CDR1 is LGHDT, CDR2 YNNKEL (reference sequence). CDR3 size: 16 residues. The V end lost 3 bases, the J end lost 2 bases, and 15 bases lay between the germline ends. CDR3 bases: TGTGCCAGCAGCCAGGGTCTAGTGGGTGCCACAGATACGCAGTATTTT. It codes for CASSQGLVGATDTQYF.

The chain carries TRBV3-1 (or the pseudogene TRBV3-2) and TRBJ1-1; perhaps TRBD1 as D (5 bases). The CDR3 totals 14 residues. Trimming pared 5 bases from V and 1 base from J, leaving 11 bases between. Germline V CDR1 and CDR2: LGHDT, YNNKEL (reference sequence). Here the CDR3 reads CASSKMGGNTEAFF. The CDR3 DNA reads TGTGCCAGCAGCAAAATGGGGGGGAACACTGAAGCTTTCTTT.

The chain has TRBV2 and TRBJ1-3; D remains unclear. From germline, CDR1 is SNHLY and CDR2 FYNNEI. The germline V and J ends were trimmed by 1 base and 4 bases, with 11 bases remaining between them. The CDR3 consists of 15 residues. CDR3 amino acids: CASSEGRESGNTIYF. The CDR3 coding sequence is TGTGCCAGCAGTGAAGGGCGGGAATCCGGAAACACCATATATTTT.

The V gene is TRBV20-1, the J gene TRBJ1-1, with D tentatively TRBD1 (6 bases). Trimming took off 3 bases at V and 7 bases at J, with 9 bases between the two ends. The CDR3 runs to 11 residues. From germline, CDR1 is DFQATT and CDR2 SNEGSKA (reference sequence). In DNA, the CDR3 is TGCAGTGCTAGCAGGGGAGTTGAAGCTTTCTTT. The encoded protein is CSASRGVEAFF.

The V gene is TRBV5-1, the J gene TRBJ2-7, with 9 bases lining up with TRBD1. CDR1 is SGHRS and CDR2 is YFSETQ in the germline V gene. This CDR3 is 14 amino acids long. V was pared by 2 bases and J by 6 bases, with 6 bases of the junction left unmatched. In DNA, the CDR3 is TGCGCCAGCAGCTTCCCGGACAGGGGAGTCGAGCAGTACTTC. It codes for CASSFPDRGVEQYF.

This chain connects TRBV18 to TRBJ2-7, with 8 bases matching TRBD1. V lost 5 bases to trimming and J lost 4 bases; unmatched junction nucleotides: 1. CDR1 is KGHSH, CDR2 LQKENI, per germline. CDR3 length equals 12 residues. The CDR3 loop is CASSDRGYEQYF. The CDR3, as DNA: TGTGCCAGCTCAGACAGGGGATACGAGCAGTACTTC.